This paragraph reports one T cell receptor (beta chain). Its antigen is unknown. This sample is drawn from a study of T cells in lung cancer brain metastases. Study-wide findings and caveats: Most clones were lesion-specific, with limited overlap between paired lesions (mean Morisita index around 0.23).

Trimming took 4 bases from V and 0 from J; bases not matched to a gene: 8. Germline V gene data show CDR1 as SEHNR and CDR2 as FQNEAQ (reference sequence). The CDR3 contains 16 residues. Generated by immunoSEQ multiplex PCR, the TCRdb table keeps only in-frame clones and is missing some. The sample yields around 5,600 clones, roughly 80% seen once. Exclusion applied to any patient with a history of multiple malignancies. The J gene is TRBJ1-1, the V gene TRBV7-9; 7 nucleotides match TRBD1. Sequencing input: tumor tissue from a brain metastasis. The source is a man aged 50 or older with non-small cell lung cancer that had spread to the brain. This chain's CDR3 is CASSSRDRPLNTEAFF. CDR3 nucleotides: TGTGCCAGCAGCTCTCGGGACAGACCATTGAACACTGAAGCTTTCTTT.